Listed here are 28 T cell receptor beta chains from one sample, sequenced in a study of blood T cell repertoires in COVID-19 (dated by TCRdb to about 2020). The library was generated by the immunoSEQ multiplex PCR assay. TCRdb obtained this table from immuneACCESS and retained in-frame rearrangements with V and J assigned. These tables miss some clones; where compared with another copy, unresolved V genes account for less than half of the shortfall, and the remainder is unexplained. The sample table records a few hundred thousand clones; around 92% of these occur just once. The ten largest clones represent roughly a tenth of the sample. Sequenced material: PBMCs or T cells enriched from blood (not recorded which). Source of these receptors: a woman in her 30s who had recovered from COVID-19.

V usage is TRBV12-3 or TRBV12-4 and J usage is TRBJ2-1; tentatively, D is TRBD2 (5 bases). CDR3 length equals 13 residues. The ends were cut back, 7 bases at V and 10 bases at J, with 17 bases in the middle. This chain's CDR3 is CASINLLPGEQFF. Here the CDR3 DNA reads TGTGCCAGCATCAACTTACTCCCGGGGGAGCAGTTCTTC.

V and J are TRBV19 and TRBJ1-5; D is unresolved. CDR3 size: 14 residues. Looked up from germline, CDR1 is LNHDA and CDR2 is SQIVND (reference sequence). V dropped 3 bases and J dropped 0 bases, with 6 bases sitting between them. In nucleotides, the CDR3 is TGTGCCAGTAGTATTCCAGTTAGCAATCAGCCCCAGCATTTT. It yields the protein CASSIPVSNQPQHF.

The chain has TRBV12-3 or TRBV12-4 and TRBJ1-2, with 8 nucleotides matching TRBD1. The CDR3 extends over 13 amino acids. V lost 4 bases to trimming and J lost 8 bases; unmatched junction nucleotides: 6. CDR3 region: CASSSMGTGGYTF. The CDR3, as DNA: TGTGCCAGCAGTTCAATGGGGACAGGAGGCTACACCTTC.

This chain links TRBV5-6 with TRBJ1-5; D is possibly TRBD1 (5 bases). Trimming shortened V by 4 bases and J by 4 bases, and 9 bases separated the two germline ends. The CDR3 runs to 13 residues. Germline V gene data show CDR1 as SGHDT and CDR2 as YYEEEE. CDR3 bases: TGTGCCAGCAGCCGACAGAGAAATCAGCCCCAGCATTTT. Amino acid sequence: CASSRQRNQPQHF.

The chain uses TRBV6-1 and TRBJ1-2; TRBD1 is a possible D gene (5 bases). The CDR3 is 14 residues long. V was shortened by 5 bases and J by 4 bases, with 14 bases between the two germline ends. CDR1 is MNHNS, CDR2 SASEGT, per germline. In DNA form, the CDR3 reads TGTGCCAGCAGTCCCAGGGTTAGTGGCTATGGCTACACCTTC. It yields the protein CASSPRVSGYGYTF.

The J gene is TRBJ1-1, the V gene TRBV30; possible D gene TRBD1, 6 bases. The V gene's germline CDR1 is GTSNPN and CDR2 SVGIG (reference sequence). The CDR3 spans 11 residues. V was cut by 5 bases and J by 10 bases, with 14 bases left in between. CDR3 DNA: TGTGCCTGGCGGGAGGGGGTAGCAGCTTTCTTT. Its protein is CAWREGVAAFF.

The chain combines TRBV19 with TRBJ1-2; D is unresolved. CDR1 LNHDA and CDR2 SQIVND come from the germline V gene (reference sequence). The CDR3 extends over 14 amino acids. V was shortened by 6 bases and J by 8 bases, with 19 bases between the two germline ends. In DNA, the CDR3 is TGTGCCAGTAGGGCCCTCGAGAGGTTTTGGGGCTACACCTTC. It translates to CASRALERFWGYTF. The full variable domain, completed using reference TRBV19 and TRBJ1-2, is DGGITQSPKYLFRKEGQNVTLSCEQNLNHDAMYWYRQDPGQGLRLIYYSQIVNDFQKGDIAEGYSVSREKKESFPLTVTSAQKNPTAFYLCASRALERFWGYTFGSGTRLTVV.

The gene calls are TRBV15 and TRBJ2-5; tentative D call: TRBD2 (6 bases). The CDR3 consists of 15 residues. Germline V lookup: CDR1 LNHNV, CDR2 YYDKDF (reference sequence). Between the trimmed V and J ends, which lost 0 bases and 5 bases, there was a span of 13 bases. The CDR3 is CATSRDLTSLETQYF. The CDR3 DNA sequence: TGTGCCACCAGCAGAGATCTTACTAGCTTGGAGACCCAGTACTTC.

J is TRBJ1-2 and V is TRBV14; 12 bases match TRBD1. Per the germline V gene, CDR1 is SGHDN and CDR2 is FVKESK. The length of the CDR3 is 14 residues. The V gene end was trimmed by 3 bases and the J gene end by 8 bases; junction bases not matched to a gene: 4. The CDR3 sequence is CASSHGTGGGGYTF. The CDR3 DNA follows: TGTGCCAGCAGCCACGGGACAGGGGGCGGAGGCTACACCTTC.

The chain joins TRBV5-3 to TRBJ2-3, with D possibly being TRBD2 (5 bases). TRBV5-3 is placed among ORFs of uncertain function. There are 15 residues in the CDR3. V was cut by 3 bases and J by 5 bases, with 16 bases left in between. CDR3 DNA: TGTGCCAGAAGCTACCCAGGACCCGCGGGAGATACGCAGTATTTT. This gives the protein CARSYPGPAGDTQYF.

This chain links TRBV6-6 with TRBJ2-1, with 8 bases identical to TRBD1. V gave up 8 bases and J gave up 8 bases; unmatched junction bases: 5. The germline V gene encodes CDR1 MNHNY and CDR2 SVGAGI (reference sequence). The CDR3 length is 12 residues. This CDR3 reads CASWTGMHEQFF. The CDR3 DNA reads as TGTGCCAGCTGGACAGGGATGCATGAGCAGTTCTTC.

This chain links TRBV7-9 with TRBJ2-7, with TRBD1 identical over 7 bases. V lost 7 bases to trimming and J lost 6 bases; unmatched junction nucleotides: 12. The CDR3 has 14 residues. Looked up from germline, CDR1 is SEHNR and CDR2 is FQNEAQ (reference sequence). The CDR3 spells CASNKGQDRSEQYF. The DNA of the CDR3 is TGTGCCAGCAATAAAGGACAGGATAGATCCGAGCAGTACTTC.

This chain connects TRBV28 to TRBJ2-7, with D hard to call. V was shortened by 3 bases and J by 3 bases, with 9 bases between the two germline ends. Germline lookup yields CDR1 MDHEN and CDR2 SYDVKM. The CDR3 totals 13 residues. This CDR3 reads CASSFARVYEQYF. DNA for the CDR3: TGTGCCAGCAGTTTCGCCCGGGTCTACGAGCAGTACTTC.

The chain joins TRBV15 to TRBJ2-1; tentative D call: TRBD1 (5 bases). CDR3 size: 12 residues. In germline, CDR1 is LNHNV, CDR2 YYDKDF (reference sequence). V gave up 0 bases and J gave up 10 bases, with 7 bases separating them. The CDR3 nucleotides are TGTGCCACCAGCAGAGATGGGGCAGAGCAGTTCTTC. Translating gives CATSRDGAEQFF. Supplemented by reference TRBV15 and TRBJ2-1, the full variable domain reads DAMVIQNPRYQVTQFGKPVTLSCSQTLNHNVMYWYQQKSSQAPKLLFHYYDKDFNNEADTPDNFQSRRPNTSFCFLDIRSPGLGDTAMYLCATSRDGAEQFFGPGTRLTVL.

The gene calls are TRBV24-1 and TRBJ2-5; D is possibly TRBD2 (6 bases). Trimming removed 7 bases from V and 4 bases from J, with 9 bases in between. Germline V gene data show CDR1 as KGHDR and CDR2 as SFDVKD. This CDR3 is 12 amino acids long. In DNA form, the CDR3 reads TGTGCCACCAGCCCGCGGGGAGAGACCCAGTACTTC. Translation gives CATSPRGETQYF.

The chain links TRBV6-5 to TRBJ2-1; possible D gene TRBD2, 5 bases. CDR3 length: 12 amino acids. Per germline, CDR1 MNHEY and CDR2 SVGAGI. Trimming cost V 4 bases and J 12 bases, with 13 bases left between them. The CDR3 DNA reads TGTGCCAGCAGTTGGACTTCAATGCCGCAGTTCTTC. Protein product: CASSWTSMPQFF.

This chain links TRBV3-1 (or the pseudogene TRBV3-2) with TRBJ2-3; D is possibly TRBD2 (6 bases). This CDR3 is built from 15 residues. The ends were cut back, 4 bases at V and 7 bases at J, with 18 bases in the middle. Germline V lookup: CDR1 LGHDT, CDR2 YNNKEL (reference sequence). CDR3 DNA: TGTGCCAGCAGCCCAAGTGGCGGCGGGGTGAATACGCAGTATTTT. Its translation: CASSPSGGGVNTQYF.

The chain couples TRBV4-1 to TRBJ1-1, with 7 bases aligning to TRBD1. Trimming at V came to 0 bases and at J to 5 bases, leaving 9 bases not matched to a gene. There are 16 residues in the CDR3. Germline CDR1 is MGHRA and CDR2 is YSYEKL. The CDR3 spells CASSQDWQGVRTEAFF. The CDR3 DNA follows: TGCGCCAGCAGCCAAGATTGGCAGGGGGTTCGGACTGAAGCTTTCTTT.

This rearrangement joins TRBV19 to TRBJ1-2, with 7 bases aligning to TRBD1. V was pared by 5 bases and J by 2 bases, with 5 bases of the junction left unmatched. This CDR3 is 14 amino acids long. Per the germline V gene, CDR1 is LNHDA and CDR2 is SQIVND (reference sequence). CDR3 protein: CASSPRGSNYGYTF. The CDR3 DNA is TGTGCCAGTAGTCCCAGGGGGTCGAACTATGGCTACACCTTC.

V gene TRBV7-8 combines with J gene TRBJ2-7; weak D call: TRBD1 (6 bases). The length of the CDR3 is 18 residues. V was cut by 7 bases and J by 0 bases, with 25 bases left in between. Germline V CDR1 and CDR2: SGHVS, FQNEAQ. The CDR3 nucleotides are TGTGCCAGCATCACCCTCCGGGCAGGGGTCGATAGCTCCTACGAGCAGTACTTC. It encodes CASITLRAGVDSSYEQYF.

CDR3: CASGLGQSYNEQFF. CDR3 bases: TGCGCCAGCGGCCTGGGTCAGTCCTACAATGAGCAGTTCTTC. This chain connects TRBV5-1 to TRBJ2-1; no definite D call. Germline assignment: CDR1 SGHRS and CDR2 YFSETQ. Trimming left V 7 bases short and J 1 base short, with 12 bases between. The CDR3 covers 14 residues.

CDR3 region: CASSLTGSNQPQHF. CDR3 nucleotides: TGTGCCAGCAGCCTCACGGGTTCCAATCAGCCCCAGCATTTT. This chain uses TRBV5-8 with TRBJ1-5; D is uncertain. Trimming removed 4 bases at V and 3 bases at J, with 11 bases between. The germline V gene encodes CDR1 SGHTS and CDR2 YDEGEE. The length of the CDR3 is 14 residues.

The chain links TRBV6-5 to TRBJ1-6, with D perhaps matching TRBD1 (6 bases). The germline V gene encodes CDR1 MNHEY and CDR2 SVGAGI. Trimming stripped 7 bases from V and 6 bases from J, with 16 bases between. The CDR3 is 15 residues long. Written as DNA, the CDR3 is TGTGCCAGCAACGCCCTGGGGGCCTCTAATTCACCCCTCCACTTT. Translation: CASNALGASNSPLHF.

The J gene is TRBJ1-2, the V gene TRBV6-5; D might be TRBD1 (6 bases). Per the germline V gene, CDR1 is MNHEY and CDR2 is SVGAGI. The CDR3 consists of 16 residues. Trimming took off 0 bases at V and 5 bases at J, with 16 bases between the two ends. The CDR3 reads CASSYSSRTDGYGYTF. DNA for the CDR3: TGTGCCAGCAGTTACTCGAGCAGGACAGACGGGTATGGCTACACCTTC.

The chain couples TRBV18 to TRBJ2-7; the match to TRBD2 covers 12 bases. From germline, CDR1 is KGHSH and CDR2 LQKENI. This CDR3 has 15 residues. Germline trimming cut 3 bases from V and 4 bases from J; bases unmatched to any gene: 4. CDR3 region: CASSPSSGGGYEQYF. The CDR3 coding sequence is TGTGCCAGCTCACCCTCTAGCGGGGGGGGATACGAGCAGTACTTC.

V is TRBV7-2 and J is TRBJ2-3, with TRBD2 matching over 8 bases. Germline assignment: CDR1 SGHTA and CDR2 FQGNSA. The V gene end was trimmed by 4 bases and the J gene end by 0 bases; junction bases not matched to a gene: 15. The CDR3 consists of 19 residues. CDR3 sequence reads: CASSYSLLGASGSTDTQYF. CDR3 coding DNA: TGTGCCAGCAGCTACTCCCTCCTGGGGGCTAGCGGGAGCACAGATACGCAGTATTTT.

The chain carries TRBV15 and TRBJ2-1; 12 bases are shared with TRBD2. The V gene end was trimmed by 7 bases and the J gene end by 8 bases; junction bases not matched to a gene: 3. The CDR3 sequence is 13 residues long. Looked up from germline, CDR1 is LNHNV and CDR2 is YYDKDF (reference sequence). Here the CDR3 reads CATKLAGGDEQFF. The CDR3 bases are TGTGCCACCAAACTAGCGGGAGGCGATGAGCAGTTCTTC.

The sample holds one count of this clone. V is TRBV7-9 and J is TRBJ1-1, with 11 bases that match TRBD1. CDR3 length equals 15 residues. CDR1 is SEHNR and CDR2 is FQNEAQ in the germline V gene (reference sequence). The junction had 4 bases not matched to a gene; V was cut back by 5 bases and J by 2 bases. CDR3 sequence (DNA): TGTGCCAGCAGCCCCTGGACAGGGGGCAACACTGAAGCTTTCTTT. This gives the protein CASSPWTGGNTEAFF. Full variable domain (outside the CDR3, taken from reference TRBV7-9 and TRBJ1-1): DTGVSQNPRHKITKRGQNVTFRCDPISEHNRLYWYRQTLGQGPEFLTYFQNEAQLEKSRLLSDRFSAERPKGSFSTLEIQRTEQGDSAMYLCASSPWTGGNTEAFFGQGTRLTVV.